This TCR beta chain was recovered during a study of T-cell reconstitution after alpha-beta-depleted transplantation in children. The sample holds a few counts of this clonotype. Antigen unknown. Germline lookup yields CDR1 KGHSH and CDR2 LQKENI. This CDR3 is 15 amino acids long. The junction had 9 bases not matched to a gene; V was cut back by 3 bases and J by 5 bases. Preparation of the TCRbeta library was carried out with unique molecular identifiers. From the PCR reads, TCRdb called clonotypes with MiXCR, one entry per CDR3 protein. The table shows fewer than 750,000 distinct CDR3 sequences, with 25% to 30% occurring only once. The study, taken as a whole, reports: Expanded graft clones, several hundred of them, were reportedly the source of alpha-beta T cells about two months after transplant. The main origin of T-cell counts and diversity one year after transplant was newly produced T cells. TCRbeta diversity was high at day 60 in some patients (a result of surviving recipient T cells and thymic progenitors).

The chain is built from TRBV18 and TRBJ2-7; TRBD2 matches 8 bases. The sequence was obtained from a boy younger than two with Wiskott-Aldrich syndrome, due to receive a stem cell transplant. Source: PBMCs, taken before TCRalphabeta/CD19-depleted stem cell transplant. The CDR3 nucleotides read TGTGCCAGCTCACCCATACTAGCGGTTATGCACGAGCAGTACTTC. Translation: CASSPILAVMHEQYF. The whole variable domain, remainder taken from reference TRBV18 and TRBJ2-7, is NAGVMQNPRHLVRRRGQEARLRCSPMKGHSHVYWYRQLPEEGLKFMVYLQKENIIDESGMPKERFSAEFPKEGPSILRIQQVVRGDSAAYFCASSPILAVMHEQYFGPGTRLTVT.